This T cell receptor beta chain was identified in a study of identical twins. Study-wide results and caveats: There was an excess of low generation probability in the out-of-frame alpha sequences that twins shared. One should note that invariant MAIT and iNKT cells could partly confound zero-insertion analyses. For cord blood, abundant beta clonotypes had fewer insertions, unlike memory repertoires, which showed none.

The CDR3 runs to 13 residues. The V gene lost 7 bases and the J gene lost 3 bases, with 13 bases spanning the gap. The V gene's germline CDR1 is SQVTM and CDR2 ANQGSEA. Everyone who donated was a healthy Caucasian. In its sample, this clonotype was seen a few times. Its antigen is not known. TCRdb re-called the 5' RACE reads through MiXCR, storing one row per CDR3 protein. The table includes 400,000 to 500,000 distinct CDR3 sequences, roughly 20% detected once. Input material: naive T cells sorted from blood. The clonotype originates from a man in his fifties in good health. This chain links TRBV29-1 with TRBJ2-1; D uncertain. CDR3 bases: TGCAGCGGCCTTTTGCCCCTCTACAATGAGCAGTTCTTC. This gives the protein CSGLLPLYNEQFF.